The 25 T cell receptor beta chains below all came from one sample that was sequenced in a study of control samples from healthy donors and cancer patients. Libraries were prepared by immunoSEQ multiplex PCR; TCRdb keeps only in-frame clonotypes and omits some of them. Of 100,000 to 110,000 clones in the sample, about 90% were seen once. The specimen sequenced was blood. The receptor set was obtained from a woman in her forties or fifties in good health.

The chain recombines TRBV28 with TRBJ2-7, with a possible D match to TRBD1 (6 bases). The CDR3 contains 13 residues. V was cut by 3 bases and J by 0 bases, with 6 bases left in between. Germline V gives CDR1 MDHEN, CDR2 SYDVKM. CDR3 coding DNA: TGTGCCAGCAGTTTGGGACACTCCTACGAGCAGTACGTC. This encodes CASSLGHSYEQYV.

This chain uses TRBV15 with TRBJ2-3, with 7 bases lining up with TRBD1. V lost 5 bases, J lost 5 bases, and 10 bases stayed unmatched. Germline loops: CDR1 LNHNV, CDR2 YYDKDF (reference sequence). The CDR3 length is 15 residues. The CDR3 bases are TGTGCCACCAGCCAGGGCCAGGGGGTGAGAGATACGCAGTATTTT. It codes for CATSQGQGVRDTQYF.

This sequence joins TRBV6-5 and TRBJ2-7, with TRBD2 matching over 7 bases. J was trimmed by 2 bases and V by 6 bases; bases with no gene match: 4. The CDR3 loop spans 13 amino acids. Germline V lookup: CDR1 MNHEY, CDR2 SVGAGI. The CDR3 protein is CASRSGNPYEQYF. DNA of the CDR3: TGTGCCAGCAGAAGCGGGAATCCCTACGAGCAGTACTTC.

V gene TRBV7-2 combines with J gene TRBJ2-7; TRBD1 agrees at 9 bases. With V trimmed by 3 bases and J by 5 bases, 14 bases remained unmatched. This CDR3 has 17 residues. Germline V gene data show CDR1 as SGHTA and CDR2 as FQGNSA. This chain's CDR3 is CASSFETGTGFSHEQYF. Written as DNA, the CDR3 is TGTGCCAGCAGCTTCGAAACCGGGACAGGGTTTTCCCACGAGCAGTACTTC.

V gene TRBV7-3 combines with J gene TRBJ1-1; D is uncertain. This CDR3 has 14 amino acids. CDR1 is SGHTA, CDR2 FQGTGA, per germline. V was clipped by 2 bases and J by 4 bases, with 11 bases between them. The CDR3 region is CASSLSPAGTEAFF. The CDR3 DNA sequence: TGTGCCAGCAGCTTATCCCCCGCGGGCACTGAAGCTTTCTTT.

V gene TRBV4-2 combines with J gene TRBJ2-1; possible D gene TRBD2, 5 bases. CDR3 size: 17 residues. CDR1 is LGHNA, CDR2 YNFKEQ, per germline. Trimming removed 0 bases at V and 0 bases at J, with 12 bases between. CDR3 nucleotides: TGTGCCAGCAGCCAAGATCATATGGGGAGCTCCTACAATGAGCAGTTCTTC. It translates to CASSQDHMGSSYNEQFF.

The V call is TRBV29-1, the J call TRBJ1-2; D ambiguous. This CDR3 spans 13 amino acids. Germline lookup yields CDR1 SQVTM and CDR2 ANQGSEA. Trimming removed 0 bases at V and 6 bases at J, with 11 bases between. The chain's CDR3 is CSVEDRRPNGYTF. CDR3 DNA sequence: TGCAGCGTTGAAGATCGAAGGCCGAATGGCTACACCTTC.

This chain uses TRBV11-2 with TRBJ1-2; 8 nucleotides line up with TRBD1. The V segment lost 4 bases and the J segment 4 bases; nucleotides outside the gene matches: 11. The CDR3 runs to 16 residues. Germline CDR1 reads SGHAT; CDR2 reads FQNNGV. The CDR3 sequence is CASSSGRDRSFYGYTF. The CDR3 nucleotides read TGTGCCAGCAGCTCAGGGAGGGACAGGAGTTTCTATGGCTACACCTTC. Full variable domain (rest looked up from reference TRBV11-2 and TRBJ1-2): EAGVAQSPRYKIIEKRQSVAFWCNPISGHATLYWYQQILGQGPKLLIQFQNNGVVDDSQLPKDRFSAERLKGVDSTLKIQPAKLEDSAVYLCASSSGRDRSFYGYTFGSGTRLTVV.

The chain uses TRBV5-1 and TRBJ2-5, with 7 nucleotides matching TRBD2. The CDR3 totals 16 residues. Trimming took 0 bases from V and 4 from J; bases not matched to a gene: 9. From germline, CDR1 is SGHRS and CDR2 YFSETQ. The CDR3 loop is CASSLGRGRLIETQYF. The CDR3 DNA reads TGCGCCAGCAGCTTGGGGCGCGGGAGACTTATAGAGACCCAGTACTTC.

This chain connects TRBV10-2 to TRBJ2-7; D is unclear. Germline CDR1 is WSHSY and CDR2 is SAAADI. CDR3 length: 12 amino acids. Deletions cut 5 bases from V and 7 bases from J, with 12 bases between. As DNA, the CDR3 is TGCGCCAGCAGTCACCCCCGTGGGGAGCAGTACTTC. It yields the protein CASSHPRGEQYF.

J is TRBJ2-7 and V is TRBV5-1; D might be TRBD1 or TRBD2, each matching 5 bases. V was clipped by 4 bases and J by 9 bases, with 14 bases between them. Germline V lookup: CDR1 SGHRS, CDR2 YFSETQ. The CDR3 length is 12 residues. The CDR3 sequence: CASSPGADGQYV. CDR3 nucleotide sequence: TGCGCCAGCAGCCCCGGGGCCGACGGGCAGTACGTC.

The V gene is TRBV11-2, the J gene TRBJ1-2; D might be TRBD1 (6 bases). Deletions cut 1 base from V and 3 bases from J, with 12 bases between. CDR1 SGHAT and CDR2 FQNNGV come from the germline V gene. The CDR3 consists of 15 residues. In nucleotides, the CDR3 is TGTGCCAGCAGCTTAGCCCCGACAGGTGACTATGGCTACACCTTC. Encoded protein: CASSLAPTGDYGYTF.

This clone came up a few times. The CDR3 is CASSRGQGYGYTF. As DNA, the CDR3 is TGTGCCAGCAGCCGCGGACAGGGGTATGGCTACACCTTC. J is TRBJ1-2 and V is TRBV7-8, with TRBD1 matching 9 bases. Germline V gene data show CDR1 as SGHVS and CDR2 as FQNEAQ. This CDR3 spans 13 amino acids. V shed 5 bases and J 5 bases; nucleotides not matched to a gene: 3.

This clone has a single count. The chain uses TRBV3-1 (or the pseudogene TRBV3-2) and TRBJ2-2, with D hard to call. Germline V gives CDR1 LGHDT, CDR2 YNNKEL (reference sequence). This CDR3 comprises 12 residues. The germline V and J ends were trimmed by 0 bases and 6 bases, with 2 bases remaining between them. CDR3 DNA sequence: TGTGCCAGCAGCCAAGATGCCGGGGAGCTGTTTTTT. Amino acid sequence: CASSQDAGELFF.

This chain links TRBV6-6 with TRBJ1-2, with D perhaps TRBD1 (5 bases). The V end lost 2 bases, the J end lost 8 bases, and 18 bases lay between the germline ends. CDR1 and CDR2 from the germline V gene are MNHNY and SVGAGI (reference sequence). The CDR3 extends over 15 amino acids. CDR3 protein: CASSYEDMSRGGYTF. The CDR3 nucleotides are TGTGCCAGCAGTTACGAGGATATGTCAAGGGGCGGCTACACCTTC.

This sequence joins TRBV6-1 and TRBJ2-5; D unclear. The CDR3 is 12 amino acids. V shed 2 bases and J shed 3 bases, with 4 bases lying between them. Germline lookup yields CDR1 MNHNS and CDR2 SASEGT. The chain's CDR3 is CASSEQKETQYF. CDR3 DNA: TGTGCCAGCAGTGAACAGAAAGAGACCCAGTACTTC.

V and J are TRBV19 and TRBJ1-5; the D gene is possibly TRBD1 (6 bases). The CDR3 loop spans 15 amino acids. Germline CDR1 is LNHDA and CDR2 is SQIVND (reference sequence). With 0 bases removed from V and 1 base from J, the gap between germline ends came to 7 bases. The CDR3 DNA follows: TGTGCCAGTAGTATAGAGGGGGCCAGCAATCAGCCCCAGCATTTT. It encodes CASSIEGASNQPQHF. The entire variable domain, with the rest obtained from reference TRBV19 and TRBJ1-5, is as follows: DGGITQSPKYLFRKEGQNVTLSCEQNLNHDAMYWYRQDPGQGLRLIYYSQIVNDFQKGDIAEGYSVSREKKESFPLTVTSAQKNPTAFYLCASSIEGASNQPQHFGDGTRLSIL.

V is TRBV28 and J is TRBJ1-2; D gene uncertain. Germline-derived CDR1 and CDR2 are MDHEN and SYDVKM. V lost 8 bases, J lost 2 bases, and 12 bases lay in between. CDR3 length: 13 residues. CDR3 DNA sequence: TGTGCCAGCTTCAAGCAGATCAACTATGGCTACACCTTC. It specifies CASFKQINYGYTF.

This chain joins TRBV6-5 and TRBJ1-1, with a weak D call TRBD1 (6 bases). Looked up from germline, CDR1 is MNHEY and CDR2 is SVGAGI. The CDR3 length is 15 residues. V gave up 7 bases and J gave up 1 base, with 16 bases separating them. CDR3 loop: CASKPDRSGNTEAFF. CDR3 coding DNA: TGTGCCAGCAAACCCGACAGGAGCGGGAACACTGAAGCTTTCTTT.

The chain joins TRBV2 to TRBJ1-6; D gene ambiguous. V was pared by 11 bases and J by 8 bases, with 19 bases between. Germline V lookup: CDR1 SNHLY, CDR2 FYNNEI. The CDR3 spans 14 residues. CDR3 bases: TGTGCCTGCCGGACCGGTCTGCCCTATTCACCCCTCCACTTT. The encoded protein is CACRTGLPYSPLHF. Looking up the rest from reference TRBV2 and TRBJ1-6 gives the full variable domain: EPEVTQTPSHQVTQMGQEVILRCVPISNHLYFYWYRQILGQKVEFLVSFYNNEISEKSEIFDDQFSVERPDGSNFTLKIRSTKLEDSAMYFCACRTGLPYSPLHFGNGTRLTVT.

V and J are TRBV2 and TRBJ2-3, with 9 nucleotides matching TRBD1. CDR3 length: 16 residues. The germline V gene has CDR1 SNHLY and CDR2 FYNNEI. The ends lost 3 bases at V and 4 bases at J; junction bases unmatched: 8. The CDR3 region is CASSDRTGGRADTQYF. Written as DNA, the CDR3 is TGTGCCAGCAGTGACCGAACAGGGGGCCGCGCAGATACGCAGTATTTT.

This rearrangement joins TRBV18 to TRBJ1-4; D ambiguous. The germline V gene encodes CDR1 KGHSH and CDR2 LQKENI. The CDR3 is 14 residues long. V lost 6 bases, J lost 6 bases, and 14 bases lay in between. The CDR3 DNA follows: TGTGCCAGCTCCCCCGTTTCAGGTGATGAAAAACTGTTTTTT. Translating it yields CASSPVSGDEKLFF.

The chain links TRBV7-8 to TRBJ2-5; 8 nucleotides align to TRBD2. The CDR3 runs 16 residues. V trimming: 5 bases; J trimming: 7 bases; junction bases outside the gene matches: 15. The germline CDR1 and CDR2 sequences are SGHVS and FQNEAQ. CDR3 residues: CASSRGETSGQGTQYF. CDR3 nucleotide sequence: TGTGCCAGCAGCCGCGGAGAAACTAGCGGCCAGGGGACCCAGTACTTC.

The chain joins TRBV23-1 to TRBJ2-7; TRBD1 is a possible D gene (5 bases). TRBV23-1 is treated as an ORF (open reading frame) with a function not yet certain. Trimming removed 3 bases from V and 2 bases from J, with 17 bases in between. There are 16 residues in the CDR3. CDR3 sequence: CASSQIHRQRAYEQYV. In nucleotides, the CDR3 is TGCGCCAGCAGTCAGATCCACCGACAGCGCGCCTACGAGCAGTACGTC.

The V gene is TRBV6-5, the J gene TRBJ2-3; 10 nucleotides line up with TRBD2. The CDR3 is 14 residues long. Unmatched junction bases numbered 4, after V lost 8 bases and J lost 2 bases. The V gene's germline CDR1 is MNHEY and CDR2 SVGAGI. This CDR3 reads CASELAGNTDTQYF. CDR3 in DNA: TGTGCCAGCGAACTAGCGGGGAACACAGATACGCAGTATTTT.